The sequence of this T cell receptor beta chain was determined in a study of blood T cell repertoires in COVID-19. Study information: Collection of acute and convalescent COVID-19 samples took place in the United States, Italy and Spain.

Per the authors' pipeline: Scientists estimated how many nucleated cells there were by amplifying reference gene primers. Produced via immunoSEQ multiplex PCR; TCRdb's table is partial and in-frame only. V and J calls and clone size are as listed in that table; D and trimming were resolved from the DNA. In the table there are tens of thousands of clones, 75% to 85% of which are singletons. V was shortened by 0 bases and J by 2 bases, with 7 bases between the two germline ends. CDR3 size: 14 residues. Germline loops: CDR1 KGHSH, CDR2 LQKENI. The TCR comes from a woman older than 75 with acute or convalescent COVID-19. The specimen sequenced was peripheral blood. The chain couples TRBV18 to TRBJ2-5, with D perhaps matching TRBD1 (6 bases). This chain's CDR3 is CASSPPGQQETQYF. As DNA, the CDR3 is TGTGCCAGCTCACCACCCGGACAGCAAGAGACCCAGTACTTC.